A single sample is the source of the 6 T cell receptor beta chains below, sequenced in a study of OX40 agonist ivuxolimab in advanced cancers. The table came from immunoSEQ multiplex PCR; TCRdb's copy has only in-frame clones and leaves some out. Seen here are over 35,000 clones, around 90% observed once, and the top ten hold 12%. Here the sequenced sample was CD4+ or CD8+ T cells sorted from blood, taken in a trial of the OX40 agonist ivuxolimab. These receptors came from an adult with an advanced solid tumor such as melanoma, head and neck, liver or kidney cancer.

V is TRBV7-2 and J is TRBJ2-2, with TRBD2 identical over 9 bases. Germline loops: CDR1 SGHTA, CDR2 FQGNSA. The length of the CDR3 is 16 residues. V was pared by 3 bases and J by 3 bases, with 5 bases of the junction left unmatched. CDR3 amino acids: CASSFAGGSYTGELFF. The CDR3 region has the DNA TGTGCCAGCAGCTTCGCGGGAGGGTCTTACACCGGGGAGCTGTTTTTT.

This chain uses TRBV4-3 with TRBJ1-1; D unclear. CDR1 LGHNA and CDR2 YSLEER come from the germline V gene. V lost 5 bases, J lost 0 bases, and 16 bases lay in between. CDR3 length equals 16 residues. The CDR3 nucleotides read TGCGCCAGCAGCAAATCTACGGGCGCCGTGAACACTGAAGCTTTCTTT. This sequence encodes CASSKSTGAVNTEAFF.

The CDR3 DNA reads TGTGCCAGCAGCTTACCGCGGAGGAGCTCCTACAATGAGCAGTTCTTC. Encoded protein: CASSLPRRSSYNEQFF. The chain uses TRBV7-9 and TRBJ2-1, with D possibly being TRBD2 (5 bases). CDR1 SEHNR and CDR2 FQNEAQ come from the germline V gene (reference sequence). V lost 2 bases and J lost 0, with 11 bases in between. The CDR3 is made up of 16 amino acids.

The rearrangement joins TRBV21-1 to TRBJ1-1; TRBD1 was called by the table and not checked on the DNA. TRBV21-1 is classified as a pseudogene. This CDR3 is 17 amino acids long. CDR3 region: CASSKTGTGGMNTEAFF. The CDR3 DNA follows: TGTGCCAGCAGCAAAACCGGGACAGGGGGGATGAACACTGAAGCTTTCTTT.

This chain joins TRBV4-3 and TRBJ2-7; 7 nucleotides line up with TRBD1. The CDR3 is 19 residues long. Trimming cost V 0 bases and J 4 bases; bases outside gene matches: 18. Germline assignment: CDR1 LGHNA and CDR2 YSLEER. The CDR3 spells CASSQDISFGTAIPYEQYF. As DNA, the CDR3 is TGCGCCAGCAGCCAAGATATTAGTTTTGGGACAGCGATACCTTACGAGCAGTACTTC.

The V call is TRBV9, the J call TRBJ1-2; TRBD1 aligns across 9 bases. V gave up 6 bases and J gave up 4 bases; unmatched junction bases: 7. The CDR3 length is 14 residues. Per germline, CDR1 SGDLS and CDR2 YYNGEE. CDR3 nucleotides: TGTGCCAGCAACTCCGGGACAGGGATCTATGGCTACACCTTC. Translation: CASNSGTGIYGYTF. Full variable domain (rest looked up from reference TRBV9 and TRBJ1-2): DSGVTQTPKHLITATGQRVTLRCSPRSGDLSVYWYQQSLDQGLQFLIQYYNGEERAKGNILERFSAQQFPDLHSELNLSSLELGDSALYFCASNSGTGIYGYTFGSGTRLTVV.